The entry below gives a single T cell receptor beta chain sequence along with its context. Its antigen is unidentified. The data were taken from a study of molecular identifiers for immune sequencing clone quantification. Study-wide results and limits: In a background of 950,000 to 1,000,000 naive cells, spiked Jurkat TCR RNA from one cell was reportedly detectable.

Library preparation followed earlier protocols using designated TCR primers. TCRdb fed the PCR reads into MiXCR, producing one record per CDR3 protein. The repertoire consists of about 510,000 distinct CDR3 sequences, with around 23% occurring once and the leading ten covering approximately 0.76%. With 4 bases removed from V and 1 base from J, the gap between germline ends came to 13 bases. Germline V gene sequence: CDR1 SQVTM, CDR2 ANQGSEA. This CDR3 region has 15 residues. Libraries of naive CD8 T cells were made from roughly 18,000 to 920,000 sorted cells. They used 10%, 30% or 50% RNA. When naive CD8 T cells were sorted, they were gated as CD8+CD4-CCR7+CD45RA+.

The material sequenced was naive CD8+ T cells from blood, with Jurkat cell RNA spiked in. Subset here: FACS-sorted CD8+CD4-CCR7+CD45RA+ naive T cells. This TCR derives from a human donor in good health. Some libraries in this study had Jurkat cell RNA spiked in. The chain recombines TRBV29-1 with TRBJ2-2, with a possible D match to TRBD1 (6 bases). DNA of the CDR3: TGCAGCGTTGTCCCCAGGGGCGAGAACACCGGGGAGCTGTTTTTT. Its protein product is CSVVPRGENTGELFF.